This TCR beta chain derives from a study of vaccination effects on CD4 cells after COVID-19. Overall study context: All participants had two doses of either the BNT162b2 or mRNA-1273 vaccine. Samples from a couple of convalescent patients were given 16 days and one week before vaccination.

About this clone: Its antigen is not identified.

Under the ViraFEST assay, PBMC were stimulated with viral peptide pools so that antigen-specific CD4+ T cells expanded. Sequencing was performed afterwards. Upon completion of 10 days in culture, CD4+ T cells were isolated. According to PCR results, the person was infected with SARS-CoV-2 between March and December 2020. Cultures of under 2.5 million PBMC per well contained 9.5 to 10 IU/ml IL-2 plus 10 ug/ml peptides. Cultures given an HIV-1 Nef peptide pool acted as the negative control. Germline V gene sequence: CDR1 LGHNA, CDR2 YNFKEQ. CDR3 length: 16 amino acids. The ends lost 3 bases at V and 5 bases at J; junction bases unmatched: 6. This table comes from immunoSEQ multiplex PCR, and its TCRdb copy is limited to in-frame clones, with some not included. The sample holds tens of thousands of clones, around three quarters seen once.

This receptor was identified in a human donor who had a prior SARS-CoV-2 infection. V is TRBV4-2 and J is TRBJ2-3, with 12 nucleotides matching TRBD2. Specimen: CD4+ T cells from PBMCs cultured with HIV peptides, collected before COVID-19 vaccination. Subset noted: HIV-1 Nef peptide pool negative control/reference culture. In nucleotides, the CDR3 is TGTGCCAGCAGCCAGTCTAGCGGGGGGGGATTAGATACGCAGTATTTT. Its protein product is CASSQSSGGGLDTQYF.